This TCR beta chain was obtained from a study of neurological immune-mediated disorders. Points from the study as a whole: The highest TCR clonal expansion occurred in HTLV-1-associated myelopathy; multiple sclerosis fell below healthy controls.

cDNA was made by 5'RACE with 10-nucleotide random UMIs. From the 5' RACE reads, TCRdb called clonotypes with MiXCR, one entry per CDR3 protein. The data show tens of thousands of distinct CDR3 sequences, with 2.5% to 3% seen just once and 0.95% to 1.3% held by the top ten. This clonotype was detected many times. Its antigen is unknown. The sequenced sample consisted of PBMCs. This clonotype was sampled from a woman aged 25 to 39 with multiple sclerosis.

The CDR3 sequence is CASSFGQGVLYEQYF. Here the CDR3 DNA reads TGTGCCAGCAGCTTCGGACAGGGGGTACTCTACGAGCAGTACTTC. The chain employs TRBV7-2 and TRBJ2-7, with TRBD1 matching 10 bases. The CDR3 spans 15 residues. The V gene's germline CDR1 is SGHTA and CDR2 FQGNSA. J lost 3 bases, V lost 3 bases, and 5 bases had no gene match.